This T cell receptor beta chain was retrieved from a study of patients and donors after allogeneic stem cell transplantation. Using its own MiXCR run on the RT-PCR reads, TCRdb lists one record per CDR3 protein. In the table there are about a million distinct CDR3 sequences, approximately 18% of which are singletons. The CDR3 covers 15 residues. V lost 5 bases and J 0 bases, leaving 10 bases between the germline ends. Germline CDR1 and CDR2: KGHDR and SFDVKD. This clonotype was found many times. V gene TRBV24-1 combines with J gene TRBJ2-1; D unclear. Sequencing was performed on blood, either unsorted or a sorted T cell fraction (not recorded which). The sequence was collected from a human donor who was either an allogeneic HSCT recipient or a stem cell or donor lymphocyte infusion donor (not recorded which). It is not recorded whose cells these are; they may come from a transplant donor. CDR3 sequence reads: CATSGLVSSYNEQFF. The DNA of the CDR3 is TGTGCCACCAGTGGCCTAGTGAGCTCCTACAATGAGCAGTTCTTC.